Listed here are 15 T cell receptor beta chains from one sample, sequenced in a study of CD8+CD57+ T cells in acquired aplastic anemia. TCR beta VDJ and CDR3 were profiled, and genomic DNA was the template. Each CDR3 protein is one row after TCRdb ran MiXCR on the reads. Of about 170,000 distinct CDR3 sequences listed, about 64% are singletons. The sequenced sample was sorted CD4+, CD8+, or CD8+CD57+ T cells (not recorded which) from PBMCs. The source is a human donor in good health.

The chain links TRBV7-8 to TRBJ2-1; TRBD2 aligns across 8 bases. The junction had 5 bases not matched to a gene; V was cut back by 2 bases and J by 5 bases. CDR1 and CDR2 (germline): SGHVS, FQNEAQ. The length of the CDR3 is 15 residues. CDR3 DNA: TGTGCCAGCAGCTTAATAGCGGGGACTCACAATGAGCAGTTCTTC. Its translation: CASSLIAGTHNEQFF. The entire variable domain, with the rest obtained from reference TRBV7-8 and TRBJ2-1, is as follows: GAGVSQSPRYKVAKRGQDVALRCDPISGHVSLFWYQQALGQGPEFLTYFQNEAQLDKSGLPSDRFFAERPEGSVSTLKIQRTQQEDSAVYLCASSLIAGTHNEQFFGPGTRLTVL.

CDR3 sequence (DNA): TGTGCCAGCAGCCAAGATATAGGGGGGCTTCCCTCACCCCTCCACTTT. Protein: CASSQDIGGLPSPLHF. The gene calls are TRBV5-4 and TRBJ1-6; maybe TRBD1 (6 bases). Germline V gene lookup returns CDR1 SGHNT and CDR2 YYREEE (reference sequence). V was cut by 4 bases and J by 10 bases, with 21 bases left in between. The CDR3 has 16 amino acids.

The chain links TRBV29-1 to TRBJ2-5, with D perhaps matching TRBD1 (5 bases). The CDR3 sequence is 13 residues long. Germline-derived CDR1 and CDR2 are SQVTM and ANQGSEA. Between the trimmed V and J ends, which lost 3 bases and 3 bases, there was a span of 11 bases. The DNA of the CDR3 is TGCAGCGTTGACATAAGGGGAAAAGAGACCCAGTACTTC. Residues: CSVDIRGKETQYF.

The V and J genes are TRBV13 and TRBJ2-5; possible D gene TRBD2, 7 bases. The length of the CDR3 is 13 residues. V lost 5 bases, J lost 5 bases, and 12 bases lay in between. Per the germline V gene, CDR1 is PRHDT and CDR2 is FYEKMQ (reference sequence). CDR3: CASSPPGGETQYF. The CDR3 coding sequence is TGTGCCAGCAGCCCTCCGGGGGGCGAGACCCAGTACTTC.

Notes on this clonotype: An end of the junction does not agree with germline; a read error may underlie this. The chain joins TRBV9 to TRBJ1-3; D may be TRBD1 (6 bases). This CDR3 has 15 residues. Germline lookup yields CDR1 SGDLS and CDR2 YYNGEE. The CDR3 DNA follows: TGTGCCAGCAGTGTCGGACAGAACTCTGGAAACACCACATATTTT. Translating gives CASSVGQNSGNTTYF.

This clonotype has at least ten counts. The rearrangement links TRBV9 to TRBJ2-1, with 12 bases aligning to TRBD2. The trim removed 3 bases at V and 4 bases at J, leaving 2 bases unmatched. Germline assignment: CDR1 SGDLS and CDR2 YYNGEE. The CDR3 covers 15 residues. The CDR3 region is CASSAGTSGYNEQFF. As DNA, the CDR3 is TGTGCCAGCAGCGCCGGGACTAGCGGGTACAATGAGCAGTTCTTC.

V and J are TRBV15 and TRBJ1-6, with 8 bases fitting TRBD1. Per germline, CDR1 LNHNV and CDR2 YYDKDF (reference sequence). The CDR3 runs to 15 residues. The V gene end was trimmed by 4 bases and the J gene end by 5 bases; junction bases not matched to a gene: 4. CDR3 region: CATSTRTGNNSPLHF. CDR3 coding DNA: TGTGCCACCAGCACCCGGACAGGGAATAATTCACCCCTCCACTTT.

This clonotype has a count of ten or more. The chain couples TRBV6-1 to TRBJ2-2; 13 bases line up with TRBD2. Germline V gives CDR1 MNHNS, CDR2 SASEGT. J gave up 4 bases and V 7 bases, and 6 bases lay outside the gene matches. The CDR3 spans 16 residues. The CDR3 loop reads CASMLLAGGPTGELFF. CDR3 coding DNA: TGTGCCAGCATGTTACTAGCGGGAGGGCCCACCGGGGAGCTGTTTTTT.

The gene calls are TRBV7-9 and TRBJ2-1, with 9 bases fitting TRBD2. The CDR3 length is 18 residues. Trimming removed 3 bases from V and 1 base from J; junction bases left unmatched: 10. From germline, CDR1 is SEHNR and CDR2 FQNEAQ (reference sequence). CDR3 loop: CASSFDGTSKASYNEQFF. In DNA form, the CDR3 reads TGTGCCAGCAGCTTCGACGGGACTAGCAAAGCGTCCTACAATGAGCAGTTCTTC.

This clonotype was picked up a small number of times. The chain couples TRBV6-1 to TRBJ1-5, with unresolved D. From germline, CDR1 is MNHNS and CDR2 SASEGT. V lost 3 bases and J lost 0, with 9 bases in between. The CDR3 totals 15 residues. The CDR3 DNA follows: TGTGCCAGCAGTGATTCCGCCGGTAGCAATCAGCCCCAGCATTTT. Protein product: CASSDSAGSNQPQHF.

Comment on this clonotype: Given a much more abundant clone one base away, this may be a read error. The chain combines TRBV9 with TRBJ2-5; 12 bases align to TRBD2. The V and J ends lost 4 bases and 7 bases, in that order; junction bases with no gene match: 8. CDR1 and CDR2 from the germline V gene are SGDLS and YYNGEE. This CDR3 region has 15 residues. The CDR3 here is CASSRLAGVRGTQYF. As DNA, the CDR3 is TGTGCCAGCAGCCGACTAGCGGGAGTAAGGGGGACCCAGTACTTC.

The V call is TRBV7-9, the J call TRBJ2-5; D is possibly TRBD2 (6 bases). This CDR3 has 12 amino acids. V dropped 4 bases and J dropped 13 bases, with 16 bases sitting between them. Per germline, CDR1 SEHNR and CDR2 FQNEAQ (reference sequence). The CDR3 protein is CASSSDDAGLYF. CDR3 in DNA: TGTGCCAGCAGCTCAGACGACGCGGGACTGTACTTC.

Only one count was recorded for this clonotype. The chain links TRBV2 to TRBJ1-1, with a possible D match to TRBD1 (6 bases). This CDR3 region has 13 residues. Germline CDR1 and CDR2: SNHLY and FYNNEI. Trimming pared 3 bases from V and 5 bases from J, leaving 10 bases between. The CDR3 nucleotides are TGTGCCAGCAGTGAGTCAGGGGAAACTGAAGCTTTCTTT. This translates into CASSESGETEAFF.

This clonotype has a count of ten or more. This chain joins TRBV7-6 and TRBJ2-1; maybe TRBD2 (5 bases). This CDR3 is built from 17 residues. Trimming shortened V by 6 bases and J by 11 bases, and 29 bases separated the two germline ends. Germline values: CDR1 SGHVS, CDR2 FNYEAQ. CDR3 sequence: CASSHQTLGSARHKQFF. The CDR3 coding sequence is TGTGCCAGCAGTCACCAGACCCTTGGTAGCGCCAGGCACAAGCAGTTCTTC. Full variable domain (outside the CDR3, taken from reference TRBV7-6 and TRBJ2-1): GAGVSQSPRYKVTKRGQDVALRCDPISGHVSLYWYRQALGQGPEFLTYFNYEAQQDKSGLPNDRFSAERPEGSISTLTIQRTEQRDSAMYRCASSHQTLGSARHKQFFGPGTRLTVL.

The chain uses TRBV2 and TRBJ1-2, with 10 bases lining up with TRBD1. CDR3 size: 15 residues. Germline CDR1 and CDR2: SNHLY and FYNNEI. Trimming cost V 6 bases and J 4 bases; bases outside gene matches: 8. The CDR3 region is CASSAGQGGSYGYTF. As DNA, the CDR3 is TGTGCCAGCAGCGCCGGACAGGGGGGGTCCTATGGCTACACCTTC.